These 28 T cell receptor beta chains were all obtained from the same sample, sequenced in a study of blood T cells in healthy people across ages (dated by TCRdb to between 2014 and 2017). The library came from 5' RACE. The listed sequencing device is Illumina HiSeq 2500. A second PCR of roughly 6 to 11 cycles was run with a J-beta primer mix and a sample-barcoded 5' primer. The public sequencing data were trimmed at Q25 with fastp and processed into clonotypes with MiXCR by TCRdb, which kept only in-frame beta chains. Here each entry gathers all rows of one CDR3 protein and keeps the most common genes and DNA. Present in this sample are about 1.5 million distinct CDR3 sequences, approximately 39% of which were seen just once. Approximately 4.1% of the sample rests with the top ten. The sample consisted of blood. The origin of the receptors is a woman aged 18-29 years in good health.

The rearrangement links TRBV2 to TRBJ2-5; TRBD1 agrees at 9 bases. This CDR3 comprises 15 residues. V lost 6 bases to trimming and J lost 3 bases; unmatched junction nucleotides: 8. Germline-derived CDR1 and CDR2 are SNHLY and FYNNEI. The CDR3 region is CASSAGTGYEETQYF. Here the CDR3 DNA reads TGTGCCAGCAGCGCCGGGACAGGGTACGAAGAGACCCAGTACTTC.

This clonotype appeared a few times. The V gene is TRBV29-1, the J gene TRBJ2-6; D is uncertain. The CDR3 is 16 residues long. The V gene lost 7 bases and the J gene lost 0 bases, with 16 bases spanning the gap. CDR1 and CDR2 from the germline V gene are SQVTM and ANQGSEA. The CDR3 here is CSAPVAYSSGANVLTF. The CDR3 DNA is TGCAGCGCCCCGGTTGCCTATTCCTCTGGGGCCAACGTCCTGACTTTC.

This rearrangement joins TRBV6-1 to TRBJ2-2; TRBD2 is a possible D gene (7 bases). This CDR3 region has 17 residues. From germline, CDR1 is MNHNS and CDR2 SASEGT. V lost 5 bases and J 0 bases, leaving 16 bases between the germline ends. CDR3 in amino acids: CASSPKGGGTNTGELFF. The CDR3, as DNA: TGTGCCAGCAGTCCTAAAGGGGGGGGGACGAACACCGGGGAGCTGTTTTTT.

This clonotype was seen repeatedly, ten times or more. V usage is TRBV11-2 and J usage is TRBJ2-7, with a possible D match to TRBD1 (6 bases). Trimming cost V 3 bases and J 6 bases, with 15 bases left between them. Germline CDR1 SGHAT, CDR2 FQNNGV. The length of the CDR3 is 14 residues. CDR3 DNA: TGTGCCAGCAGCTTCCTCAGGGGAGAAGTCGAGCAGTACTTC. This sequence encodes CASSFLRGEVEQYF.

A few counts support this clonotype. This sequence joins TRBV29-1 and TRBJ2-1, with D possibly being TRBD2 (7 bases). The CDR3 runs to 14 residues. The germline V gene encodes CDR1 SQVTM and CDR2 ANQGSEA. Trimming stripped 3 bases from V and 6 bases from J, with 15 bases between. The CDR3 protein is CSVEFAGAGNEQFF. The CDR3 region has the DNA TGCAGCGTTGAGTTTGCGGGGGCTGGCAATGAGCAGTTCTTC.

The chain recombines TRBV12-3 or TRBV12-4 with TRBJ2-1, with TRBD2 identical over 11 bases. The CDR3 contains 15 residues. V was pared by 1 base and J by 9 bases, with 5 bases of the junction left unmatched. CDR3 residues: CASSLGLAGGCEQFF. The CDR3 coding sequence is TGTGCCAGCAGTTTAGGGCTAGCGGGAGGATGTGAGCAGTTCTTC.

This clonotype was observed a handful of times. The gene calls are TRBV6-5 and TRBJ2-3, with 7 nucleotides matching TRBD2. The CDR3 runs 18 residues. Germline trimming cut 0 bases from V and 4 bases from J; bases unmatched to any gene: 13. CDR1 and CDR2 from the germline V gene are MNHEY and SVGAGI. The CDR3 DNA sequence: TGTGCCAGCAGTTACTCGAGTTCCGGGAGGTCCTTCTCAGATACGCAGTATTTT. Translated: CASSYSSSGRSFSDTQYF.

This clonotype was counted once. This CDR3 reads CASSVGGAISYNEQYF. The CDR3 coding sequence is TGTGCCAGCAGCGTCGGGGGAGCGATCTCCTACAATGAGCAGTACTTC. The chain couples TRBV5-5 to TRBJ2-1; tentatively, D is TRBD2 (6 bases). The tail of the sequence fits TRBJ2-7 better, so the J call may be wrong. The CDR3 is made up of 16 amino acids. Germline V gives CDR1 SGHKS, CDR2 YYEKEE (reference sequence).

As for this clonotype: Its ends do not fully match the called genes, so a read error is possible. This chain links TRBV6-6 with TRBJ2-1; D could derive from TRBD1 or TRBD2 (6 bases each). Germline-derived CDR1 and CDR2 are MNHNY and SVGAGI (reference sequence). The CDR3 extends over 15 amino acids. The CDR3 nucleotides read TGTGCCTGCAGTCCCCGGGGGACATCCTACAATGAGCAGTTCTTC. Its translation is CACSPRGTSYNEQFF.

The chain links TRBV27 to TRBJ1-2; TRBD1 aligns across 10 bases. The CDR3 is made up of 15 amino acids. Trimming at V came to 5 bases and at J to 8 bases, leaving 11 bases not matched to a gene. Germline V CDR1 and CDR2: MNHEY, SMNVEV (reference sequence). The CDR3 region is CASSRDRGRSVGYTF. Written as DNA, the CDR3 is TGTGCCAGCAGTCGCGACAGGGGGCGATCGGTCGGCTACACCTTC.

The chain combines TRBV4-3 with TRBJ1-1; tentatively, D is TRBD1 (5 bases). Germline V gene lookup returns CDR1 LGHNA and CDR2 YSLEER. V was pared by 7 bases and J by 0 bases, with 18 bases between. The CDR3 contains 16 residues. This chain's CDR3 is CASNRRPGSMNTEAFF. The CDR3 coding sequence is TGCGCCAGCAACCGACGACCAGGGAGCATGAACACTGAAGCTTTCTTT.

V usage is TRBV6-5 and J usage is TRBJ2-3; the D call may be TRBD1 or TRBD2 (5 bases each). The germline V and J ends were trimmed by 6 bases and 8 bases, with 18 bases remaining between them. The CDR3 is 14 residues long. Per germline, CDR1 MNHEY and CDR2 SVGAGI. The CDR3 loop is CASSTDSRGLTQYF. Written as DNA, the CDR3 is TGTGCCAGCAGCACGGACTCCCGGGGCCTTACGCAGTATTTT.

The chain carries TRBV7-9 and TRBJ2-3; no reliable D call. Germline V gives CDR1 SEHNR, CDR2 FQNEAQ (reference sequence). CDR3 length equals 15 residues. The V end lost 5 bases, the J end lost 4 bases, and 16 bases lay between the germline ends. The CDR3 DNA is TGTGCCAGCAGCGCCCGAGGAATTCTGGCAGATACGCAGTATTTT. Encoded protein: CASSARGILADTQYF.

This chain connects TRBV25-1 to TRBJ2-4; D is uncertain. The closer fit of TRBJ2-7 to the DNA end suggests the J call may be wrong. Germline V gene data show CDR1 as MGHDK and CDR2 as SYGVNS. The length of the CDR3 is 12 residues. For the CDR3, the DNA is TGTGCCAGCAGTGAAGGGTTCTACGAGCAGTACTTC. Translating it yields CASSEGFYEQYF.

This rearrangement joins TRBV15 to TRBJ2-6; 7 bases line up with TRBD1. The germline V gene has CDR1 LNHNV and CDR2 YYDKDF (reference sequence). The CDR3 contains 21 residues. The J segment lost 2 bases and the V segment lost 4 bases, leaving 20 bases of the junction unmatched. Here the CDR3 reads CATSNPRGTEIGWPGANVLTF. The CDR3 coding sequence is TGTGCCACCAGCAACCCCAGGGGGACAGAGATAGGGTGGCCTGGGGCCAACGTCCTGACTTTC.

The chain has TRBV6-1 and TRBJ1-5; D is possibly TRBD1 (5 bases). Germline V lookup: CDR1 MNHNS, CDR2 SASEGT. Trimming took 2 bases from V and 1 from J, leaving 9 bases between them. The CDR3 loop spans 15 amino acids. The DNA of the CDR3 is TGTGCCAGCAGTGAATTGCGGGGCAGCAATCAGCCCCAGCATTTT. This encodes CASSELRGSNQPQHF.

This clonotype came up many times. CDR3 sequence (DNA): TGTGCCAGCAGCTTACCCAGAGTCACAGATACGCAGTATTTT. This encodes CASSLPRVTDTQYF. V is TRBV7-9 and J is TRBJ2-3, with D uncertain. This CDR3 has 14 residues. CDR1 is SEHNR, CDR2 FQNEAQ, per germline (reference sequence). The V end was cut by 2 bases, the J end by 2 bases, with 8 bases between. The variable domain in full, with the rest retrieved from reference TRBV7-9 and TRBJ2-3, is DTGVSQNPRHKITKRGQNVTFRCDPISEHNRLYWYRQTLGQGPEFLTYFQNEAQLEKSRLLSDRFSAERPKGSFSTLEIQRTEQGDSAMYLCASSLPRVTDTQYFGPGTRLTVL.

The chain uses TRBV20-1 and TRBJ2-1; 9 nucleotides match TRBD2. CDR3 length: 13 amino acids. J lost 6 bases, V lost 4 bases, and 4 bases had no gene match. Germline assignment: CDR1 DFQATT and CDR2 SNEGSKA (reference sequence). The CDR3 DNA follows: TGCAGTGCTATTAGCGGGAGTATCAATGAGCAGTTCTTC. This translates into CSAISGSINEQFF.

This chain uses TRBV4-2 with TRBJ2-1; TRBD2 matches at 9 bases. V was clipped by 3 bases and J by 0 bases; unmatched bases: 12. The CDR3 has 19 residues. Per the germline V gene, CDR1 is LGHNA and CDR2 is YNFKEQ. The DNA for the CDR3 is TGTGCCAGCAGCCATTCAAGCGGGGGTAGCGGGAGCTCCTACAATGAGCAGTTCTTC. Translated, it gives CASSHSSGGSGSSYNEQFF.

The chain links TRBV15 to TRBJ2-6; either TRBD1 or TRBD2 may supply D (5 bases each). CDR1 is LNHNV, CDR2 YYDKDF, per germline (reference sequence). Deletions cut 2 bases from V and 3 bases from J, with 11 bases between. The CDR3 has 16 amino acids. This chain's CDR3 is CATSRQTAVGANVLTF. For the CDR3, the DNA is TGTGCCACCAGCAGACAGACAGCGGTTGGGGCCAACGTCCTGACTTTC.

This clonotype occurred a few times. V usage is TRBV4-2 and J usage is TRBJ1-1; TRBD1 aligns across 9 bases. There are 17 residues in the CDR3. V was pared by 4 bases and J by 5 bases, with 14 bases of the junction left unmatched. Per the germline V gene, CDR1 is LGHNA and CDR2 is YNFKEQ. CDR3 in DNA: TGTGCCAGCAGCCCACGGCACCGGGGGACAGGGAGGACTGAAGCTTTCTTT. Translating it yields CASSPRHRGTGRTEAFF.

This clonotype was detected a few times. The chain carries TRBV5-6 and TRBJ2-4; no clear D gene. Trimming took 5 bases from V and 7 from J, leaving 16 bases between them. The CDR3 is 14 residues long. The germline CDR1 and CDR2 sequences are SGHDT and YYEEEE. The CDR3 bases are TGTGCCAGCAGACTACGGGCCTCTTTGAACATTCAGTACTTC. Translating it yields CASRLRASLNIQYF.

This chain joins TRBV28 and TRBJ1-2, with D hard to call. The germline V gene encodes CDR1 MDHEN and CDR2 SYDVKM. V shed 10 bases and J shed 8 bases, with 8 bases lying between them. The CDR3 has 9 residues. CDR3 in DNA: TGTGCCACGAATGGGGGCTACACCTTC. Translating gives CATNGGYTF.

The chain links TRBV7-8 to TRBJ1-2; D not resolved. CDR1 SGHVS and CDR2 FQNEAQ come from the germline V gene. V lost 2 bases, J lost 0 bases, and 13 bases lay in between. The CDR3 length is 16 residues. The CDR3 here is CASSLRRVSTNYGYTF. The CDR3, as DNA: TGTGCCAGCAGCTTACGTCGGGTTTCGACTAACTATGGCTACACCTTC.

This clonotype was counted a few times. The chain has TRBV4-3 and TRBJ2-3; 8 nucleotides agree with TRBD2. Trimming took 4 bases from V and 4 from J; bases not matched to a gene: 16. Per germline, CDR1 LGHNA and CDR2 YSLEER. The CDR3 covers 18 residues. The CDR3 nucleotides read TGCGCCAGCAGCCCCCTGAAATCAGCGGGGGTCGTGGCAGATACGCAGTATTTT. Protein: CASSPLKSAGVVADTQYF.

This clonotype has a handful of counts. The J gene is TRBJ2-4, the V gene TRBV20-1; possibly TRBD2 for D (6 bases). TRBJ2-7 matches the DNA end more closely, so the J call is doubtful. The CDR3 is 11 amino acids. Per germline, CDR1 DFQATT and CDR2 SNEGSKA (reference sequence). The CDR3 nucleotides are TGCAGTCTCCGGTCGGGGGTCGAGCAGTACTTC. Translating gives CSLRSGVEQYF.

This clonotype appeared a single time. The chain carries TRBV12-3 or TRBV12-4 and TRBJ2-1; TRBD2 matches 7 bases. The CDR3 is made up of 15 amino acids. V was pared by 6 bases and J by 5 bases, with 10 bases of the junction left unmatched. DNA for the CDR3: TGTGCCAGCAGCTCGGGACCAGCGGGAAACAATGAGCAGTTCTTC. It codes for CASSSGPAGNNEQFF.

This clonotype was counted only a few times. V is TRBV9 and J is TRBJ1-1, with D possibly TRBD1 on 6 matching bases. The CDR3 runs 13 residues. Germline V gene lookup returns CDR1 SGDLS and CDR2 YYNGEE. V was pared by 3 bases and J by 5 bases, with 11 bases between. CDR3 protein: CASSASQGTEAFF. CDR3 nucleotide sequence: TGTGCCAGCAGCGCATCACAGGGAACTGAAGCTTTCTTT.